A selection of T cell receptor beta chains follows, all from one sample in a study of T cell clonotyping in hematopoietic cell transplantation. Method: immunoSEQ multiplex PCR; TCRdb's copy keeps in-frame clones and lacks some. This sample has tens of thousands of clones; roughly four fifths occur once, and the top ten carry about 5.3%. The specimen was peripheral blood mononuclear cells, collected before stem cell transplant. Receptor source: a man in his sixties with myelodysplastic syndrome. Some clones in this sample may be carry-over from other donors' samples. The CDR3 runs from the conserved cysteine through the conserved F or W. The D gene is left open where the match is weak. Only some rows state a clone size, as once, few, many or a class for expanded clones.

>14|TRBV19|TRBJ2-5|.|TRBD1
CASSTGQTQETQYF
TGTGCCAGTAGTACGGGACAGACTCAAGAGACCCAGTACTTC
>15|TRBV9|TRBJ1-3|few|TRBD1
CASSAGQAAGNTIYF
TGTGCCAGCAGCGCAGGACAGGCGGCTGGAAACACCATATATTTT
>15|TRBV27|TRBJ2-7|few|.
CASSLSGVTTYEQYF
TGTGCCAGCAGTTTATCTGGGGTCACCACCTACGAGCAGTACTTC
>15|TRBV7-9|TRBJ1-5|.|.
CASSNSRADNQPQHF
TGTGCCAGCAGCAACTCCCGGGCCGATAATCAGCCCCAGCATTTT
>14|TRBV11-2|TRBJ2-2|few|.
CASSSLRSAGELFF
TGTGCCAGCAGCTCCCTGAGGAGCGCCGGGGAGCTGTTTTTT
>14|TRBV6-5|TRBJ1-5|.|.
CASRSRVGNQPQHF
TGTGCCAGCAGATCCCGGGTAGGAAATCAGCCCCAGCATTTT
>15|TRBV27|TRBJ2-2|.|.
CAIYPGQKYTGELFF
TGTGCCATCTACCCCGGGCAGAAATACACCGGGGAGCTGTTTTTT
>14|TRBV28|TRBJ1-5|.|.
CASKKGLQGQPQHF
TGTGCCAGCAAAAAGGGCCTACAGGGTCAGCCCCAGCATTTT
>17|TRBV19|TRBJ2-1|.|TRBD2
CASSIERLAGIRDEQFF
TGTGCCAGTAGTATAGAACGTCTAGCGGGGATTCGGGATGAGCAGTTCTTC
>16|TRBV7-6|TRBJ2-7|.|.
CASSLGGPGISYEQYF
TGTGCCAGCAGCTTAGGGGGACCCGGGATTTCCTACGAGCAGTACTTC
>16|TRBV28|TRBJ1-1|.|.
CASSLGPFHPSTEAFF
TGTGCCAGCAGTCTGGGACCTTTTCACCCGTCCACTGAAGCTTTCTTT
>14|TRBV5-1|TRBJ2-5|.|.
CASSLGGYQETQYF
TGCGCCAGCAGCTTGGGCGGATACCAAGAGACCCAGTACTTC
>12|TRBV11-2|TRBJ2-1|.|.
CACSGSGNEQFF
TGTGCTTGTTCGGGGTCAGGGAATGAGCAGTTCTTC
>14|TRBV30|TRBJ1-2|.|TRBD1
CAWRTGGPPYGYTF
TGTGCCTGGCGGACAGGGGGCCCTCCTTATGGCTACACCTTC
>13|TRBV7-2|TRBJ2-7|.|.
CASSSTMTYEQYF
TGTGCCAGCAGCTCTACTATGACCTACGAGCAGTACTTC
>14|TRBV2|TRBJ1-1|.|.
CASSERAVNTEAFF
TGTGCCAGCAGTGAACGGGCAGTGAACACTGAAGCTTTCTTT
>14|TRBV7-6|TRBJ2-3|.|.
CASSFAEGQGTQYF
TGTGCCAGCAGCTTCGCGGAGGGGCAGGGTACGCAGTATTTT
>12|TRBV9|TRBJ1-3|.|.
CASRGAGNTIYF
TGTGCCAGTCGGGGGGCTGGAAACACCATATATTTT
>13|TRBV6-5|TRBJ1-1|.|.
CASSPTLATEAFF
TGTGCCAGCAGCCCGACCCTTGCCACTGAAGCTTTCTTT
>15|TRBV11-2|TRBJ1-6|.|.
CASSLAGTPNSPLHF
TGTGCCAGCAGCTTAGCCGGGACACCCAATTCACCCCTCCACTTT
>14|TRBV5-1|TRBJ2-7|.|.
CASSSLGPSYEQYF
TGCGCCAGCAGCTCTCTGGGACCAAGCTACGAGCAGTACTTC
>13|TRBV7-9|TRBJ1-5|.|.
CASSQGVFGPQHF
TGTGCCAGCAGTCAAGGGGTCTTCGGGCCCCAGCATTTT
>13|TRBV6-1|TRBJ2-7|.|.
CASSAGWVGEQYF
TGTGCCAGCAGTGCAGGGTGGGTCGGCGAGCAGTACTTC
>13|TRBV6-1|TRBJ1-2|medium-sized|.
CASTLTANYGYTF
TGTGCCAGCACCTTGACTGCTAACTATGGCTACACCTTC
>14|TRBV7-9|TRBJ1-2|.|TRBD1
CASSLPDRGDGYTF
TGTGCCAGCAGCTTACCCGACAGGGGGGATGGCTACACCTTC
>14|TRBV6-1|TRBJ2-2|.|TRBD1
CASRVGQGAGELFF
TGTGCCAGCAGGGTGGGACAGGGGGCCGGGGAGCTGTTTTTT
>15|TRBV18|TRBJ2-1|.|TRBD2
CASSPSGRTYNEQFF
TGTGCCAGCTCACCGTCCGGGAGGACCTACAATGAGCAGTTCTTC
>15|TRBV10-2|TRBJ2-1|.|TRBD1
CASRTGTDSYNEQFF
TGCGCCAGCCGAACCGGGACAGACTCCTACAATGAGCAGTTCTTC
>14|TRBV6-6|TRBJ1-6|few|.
CASSYGQGNSPLHF
TGTGCCAGCAGTTACGGGCAGGGAAATTCACCCCTCCACTTT
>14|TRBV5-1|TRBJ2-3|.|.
CASSFSPASDTQYF
TGCGCCAGCAGCTTTTCCCCCGCATCAGATACGCAGTATTTT
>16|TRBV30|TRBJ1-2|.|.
CAWAGGGAKLRYGYTF
TGTGCCTGGGCGGGAGGGGGGGCGAAGCTTCGCTATGGCTACACCTTC
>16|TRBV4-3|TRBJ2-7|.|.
CASSQAIGTSGYEQYF
TGCGCCAGCAGCCAAGCCATCGGAACATCTGGCTACGAGCAGTACTTC
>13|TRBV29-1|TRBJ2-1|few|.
CSVDAGAGNEQFF
TGCAGCGTTGACGCGGGGGCCGGCAATGAGCAGTTCTTC
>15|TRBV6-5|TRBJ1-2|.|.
CASSYKGLGNYGYTF
TGTGCCAGCAGTTACAAAGGTCTGGGGAACTATGGCTACACCTTC
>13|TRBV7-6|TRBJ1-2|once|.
CASSPNAGYGYTF
TGTGCCAGCAGCCCGAACGCCGGGTATGGCTACACCTTC
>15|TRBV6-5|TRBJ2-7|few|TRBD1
CASSSAGTGGYEQYF
TGTGCCAGCAGTTCTGCCGGGACAGGGGGTTACGAGCAGTACTTC
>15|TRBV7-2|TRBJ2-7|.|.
CASSPRSGSVGEQYF
TGTGCCAGCAGCCCCCGTTCGGGTTCAGTGGGCGAGCAGTACTTC
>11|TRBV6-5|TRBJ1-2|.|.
CATSDNYGYTF
TGTGCCACCTCGGACAACTATGGCTACACCTTC
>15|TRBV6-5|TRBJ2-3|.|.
CASSWTPRPTDTQYF
TGTGCCAGCAGTTGGACTCCTAGGCCCACAGATACGCAGTATTTT
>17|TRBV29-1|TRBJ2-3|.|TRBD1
CSVEPGRGTGRTDTQYF
TGCAGCGTTGAACCAGGTAGAGGGACAGGGCGCACAGATACGCAGTATTTT
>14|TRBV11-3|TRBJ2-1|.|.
CASSSLRGSNEQFF
TGTGCCAGCAGCTCCCTGCGCGGATCCAATGAGCAGTTCTTC
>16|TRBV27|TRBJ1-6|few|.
CASSFRVYSYNSPLHF
TGTGCCAGCAGTTTCCGGGTCTACTCCTATAATTCACCCCTCCACTTT
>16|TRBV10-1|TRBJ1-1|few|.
CASSESLRESNTEAFF
TGCGCCAGCAGTGAGTCGTTAAGGGAATCGAACACTGAAGCTTTCTTT
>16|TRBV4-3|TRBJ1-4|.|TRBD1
CASSQGNRGREEKLFF
TGCGCCAGCAGCCAGGGTAACAGGGGACGTGAGGAAAAACTGTTTTTT
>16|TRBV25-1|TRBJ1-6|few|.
CASSEYRGQGNSPLHF
TGTGCCAGCAGTGAATATAGGGGCCAGGGAAATTCACCCCTCCACTTT